Following are 18 T cell receptor beta chains from one sample sequenced in a study of T cells after yellow fever vaccination. Using its own MiXCR run on the 5' RACE reads, TCRdb lists one record per CDR3 protein. This table has around 250,000 distinct CDR3 sequences, about 7% appearing once. Material: CD4+ T cells sorted from PBMCs, obtained 15 days after the yellow fever booster vaccination. Every receptor here comes from a man younger than 40 who received the YFV17D yellow fever vaccine.

This clonotype was seen a handful of times. This chain connects TRBV7-9 to TRBJ1-2; no definite D call. Germline V gene data show CDR1 as SEHNR and CDR2 as FQNEAQ (reference sequence). The CDR3 length is 13 residues. V shed 1 base and J shed 8 bases, with 11 bases lying between them. The DNA for the CDR3 is TGTGCCAGCAGCTTAGGCGGAACGGTGGGCTACACCTTC. It specifies CASSLGGTVGYTF.

This clonotype appeared a few times. This chain uses TRBV5-1 with TRBJ2-7; possible D gene TRBD2, 5 bases. Germline assignment: CDR1 SGHRS and CDR2 YFSETQ. The V end was cut by 0 bases, the J end by 7 bases, with 17 bases between. This CDR3 spans 15 amino acids. The chain's CDR3 is CASSLAGGELGEQYF. The CDR3 DNA is TGCGCCAGCAGCTTGGCCGGAGGAGAATTGGGGGAGCAGTACTTC. Filled out from reference TRBV5-1 and TRBJ2-7, the complete variable domain reads KAGVTQTPRYLIKTRGQQVTLSCSPISGHRSVSWYQQTPGQGLQFLFEYFSETQRNKGNFPGRFSGRQFSNSRSEMNVSTLELGDSALYLCASSLAGGELGEQYFGPGTRLTVT.

In this sample, this clonotype turned up a few times. The V and J genes are TRBV29-1 and TRBJ2-4; D perhaps matches TRBD1 (6 bases). Trimming took 6 bases from V and 9 from J, leaving 24 bases between them. The CDR3 has 15 amino acids. Germline values: CDR1 SQVTM, CDR2 ANQGSEA. CDR3 nucleotide sequence: TGCAGCGTACTCGGGACAAAAGAAAAAGGGAGCATTCAGTACTTC. Translating it yields CSVLGTKEKGSIQYF.

This sequence joins TRBV7-7 and TRBJ2-1, with 8 nucleotides matching TRBD1. CDR1 is SSHAT and CDR2 is FNYEAQ in the germline V gene (reference sequence). The CDR3 runs 12 residues. The V segment lost 5 bases and the J segment 13 bases; nucleotides outside the gene matches: 7. CDR3 amino acids: CASSPTGGSQFF. DNA of the CDR3: TGTGCCAGCAGCCCCACAGGGGGTTCACAGTTCTTC.

The rearrangement links TRBV7-8 to TRBJ2-5; D gene ambiguous. With 2 bases removed from V and 5 bases from J, the gap between germline ends came to 9 bases. The length of the CDR3 is 13 residues. CDR1 is SGHVS and CDR2 is FQNEAQ in the germline V gene. CDR3 DNA: TGTGCCAGCAGCTTACAAGTTCGGGAGACCCAGTACTTC. This sequence encodes CASSLQVRETQYF.

This clonotype has a handful of counts. This rearrangement joins TRBV20-1 to TRBJ2-1; D is undetermined. With 0 bases removed from V and 10 bases from J, the gap between germline ends came to 19 bases. The CDR3 contains 15 residues. Germline CDR1 DFQATT, CDR2 SNEGSKA (reference sequence). Written as DNA, the CDR3 is TGCAGTGCTAGAGATTTGGCACGGTTAGAGAAGGAGCAGTTCTTC. It specifies CSARDLARLEKEQFF.

This clonotype came up many times. The V gene is TRBV5-1, the J gene TRBJ2-5, with 10 bases aligning to TRBD2. The germline V gene encodes CDR1 SGHRS and CDR2 YFSETQ. V dropped 4 bases and J dropped 3; count of bases not matched to a gene: 6. There are 15 residues in the CDR3. CDR3 DNA: TGCGCCAGCAGCAACCCCGGACTAGCGGAAGAGACCCAGTACTTC. As protein: CASSNPGLAEETQYF.

This clonotype was recorded many times. CDR3 coding DNA: TGTGCCAGCAGCGTAGATGGCAGGGTGCTGGGCGAGCAGTACTTC. Translating it yields CASSVDGRVLGEQYF. The rearrangement joins TRBV9 to TRBJ2-7; tentative D call: TRBD1 (5 bases). CDR3 size: 15 residues. Between the trimmed V and J ends, which lost 0 bases and 6 bases, there was a span of 16 bases. Germline V lookup: CDR1 SGDLS, CDR2 YYNGEE.

J is TRBJ2-7 and V is TRBV5-4; tentatively, D is TRBD2 (6 bases). The CDR3 contains 16 residues. The V end was cut by 4 bases, the J end by 0 bases, with 17 bases between. Germline lookup yields CDR1 SGHNT and CDR2 YYREEE (reference sequence). The CDR3 loop is CASSPKGGTHSYEQYF. In nucleotides, the CDR3 is TGTGCCAGCAGCCCAAAAGGCGGGACTCACTCCTACGAGCAGTACTTC.

This clonotype was seen more than once but under ten times. This rearrangement joins TRBV21-1 to TRBJ1-1; the table's TRBD1 call for D was not verified on the DNA. TRBV21-1 is deemed a pseudogene. The CDR3 is 20 amino acids. The CDR3 is CASSKKRPRSNRDKNTEAFF. For the CDR3, the DNA is TGTGCCAGCAGCAAGAAGCGACCCAGATCAAACCGGGACAAAAACACTGAAGCTTTCTTT.

This sequence joins TRBV20-1 and TRBJ1-3; D gene unclear. The CDR3 length is 14 residues. CDR1 and CDR2 (germline): DFQATT, SNEGSKA (reference sequence). The CDR3 DNA is TGCGGATGGGAAGACACCCTCTCTGGAAACACCATATATTTT. It yields the protein CGWEDTLSGNTIYF.

The rearrangement uses TRBV5-1 and TRBJ2-3; D is perhaps TRBD2 (6 bases). Trimming cost V 3 bases and J 3 bases, with 11 bases left between them. The CDR3 spans 14 residues. Per the germline V gene, CDR1 is SGHRS and CDR2 is YFSETQ. CDR3 protein: CASSSSGETDTQYF. Written as DNA, the CDR3 is TGCGCCAGCAGCTCTTCGGGGGAGACAGATACGCAGTATTTT.

V usage is TRBV24-1 and J usage is TRBJ2-1, with 10 positions matching TRBD2. Per the germline V gene, CDR1 is KGHDR and CDR2 is SFDVKD. The CDR3 consists of 16 residues. V shed 6 bases and J 3 bases; nucleotides not matched to a gene: 7. The CDR3 DNA sequence: TGTGCCACCAGTTCTAGCGGGAGCGTAAGCTACAATGAGCAGTTCTTC. This encodes CATSSSGSVSYNEQFF.

The chain links TRBV7-9 to TRBJ1-3, with 7 bases that match TRBD1. The V segment lost 5 bases and the J segment 0 bases; nucleotides outside the gene matches: 4. Germline assignment: CDR1 SEHNR and CDR2 FQNEAQ (reference sequence). This CDR3 has 15 amino acids. For the CDR3, the DNA is TGTGCCAGCAGCCCTACAGGGGACTCTGGAAACACCATATATTTT. Its protein is CASSPTGDSGNTIYF.

This clonotype was counted only a few times. J is TRBJ2-3 and V is TRBV19, with D maybe TRBD1 (5 bases). Germline assignment: CDR1 LNHDA and CDR2 SQIVND (reference sequence). The ends were cut back, 7 bases at V and 9 bases at J, with 14 bases in the middle. CDR3 size: 12 residues. CDR3 sequence (DNA): TGTGCCAGTACCTCCTGGGGCAGGACGCAGTATTTT. This sequence encodes CASTSWGRTQYF.

This clonotype was picked up many times. This rearrangement joins TRBV7-9 to TRBJ2-1; TRBD1 matches 7 bases. The germline CDR1 and CDR2 sequences are SEHNR and FQNEAQ (reference sequence). Trimming removed 2 bases from V and 7 bases from J; junction bases left unmatched: 8. The CDR3 is 15 amino acids. This CDR3 is CASSLFRTGGNEQFF. CDR3 coding DNA: TGTGCCAGCAGCTTATTCCGGACAGGCGGGAATGAGCAGTTCTTC.

This clonotype has ten or more counts. The CDR3 here is CASSGGTGVFVEQFF. The CDR3 coding sequence is TGTGCCAGCAGTGGAGGGACAGGGGTTTTTGTTGAGCAGTTCTTC. This rearrangement joins TRBV6-1 to TRBJ2-1; 10 bases are a match to TRBD1. The trim removed 4 bases at V and 9 bases at J, leaving 9 bases unmatched. Germline V CDR1 and CDR2: MNHNS, SASEGT. The CDR3 has 15 residues.

At least ten counts were recorded for this clonotype. The CDR3 loop reads CSALDRSGLSYEQYF. For the CDR3, the DNA is TGCAGTGCGCTAGACCGTAGCGGCCTTTCCTACGAGCAGTACTTC. The genes are TRBV20-1 and TRBJ2-7, with a tentative D call TRBD2 (6 bases). Germline V gives CDR1 DFQATT, CDR2 SNEGSKA (reference sequence). This CDR3 spans 15 amino acids. The germline V and J ends were trimmed by 6 bases and 1 base, with 19 bases remaining between them.